The subject of this entry is one TCR beta chain. V lost 6 bases to trimming and J lost 5 bases, with 16 bases between them. The CDR3 length is 14 residues. Germline V CDR1 and CDR2: SGHTA, FQGNSA. This record comes from a study of T cell changes during pregnancy in multiple sclerosis. The data were produced by immunoSEQ multiplex PCR, yet TCRdb's version contains in-frame clones alone and is incomplete. The repertoire has roughly 70,000 clones, about nine tenths of them found once; the top ten carry about 1.5%. This chain joins TRBV7-2 and TRBJ1-1, with D possibly being TRBD1 (6 bases). The source of this sequence is a female donor with multiple sclerosis, enrolled in a pregnancy study. The sequencing here drew on peripheral blood, taken in the third trimester of pregnancy. CDR3 amino acids: CASSQHRAETEAFF. The CDR3 region has the DNA TGTGCCAGCAGTCAGCACAGGGCCGAGACTGAAGCTTTCTTT.